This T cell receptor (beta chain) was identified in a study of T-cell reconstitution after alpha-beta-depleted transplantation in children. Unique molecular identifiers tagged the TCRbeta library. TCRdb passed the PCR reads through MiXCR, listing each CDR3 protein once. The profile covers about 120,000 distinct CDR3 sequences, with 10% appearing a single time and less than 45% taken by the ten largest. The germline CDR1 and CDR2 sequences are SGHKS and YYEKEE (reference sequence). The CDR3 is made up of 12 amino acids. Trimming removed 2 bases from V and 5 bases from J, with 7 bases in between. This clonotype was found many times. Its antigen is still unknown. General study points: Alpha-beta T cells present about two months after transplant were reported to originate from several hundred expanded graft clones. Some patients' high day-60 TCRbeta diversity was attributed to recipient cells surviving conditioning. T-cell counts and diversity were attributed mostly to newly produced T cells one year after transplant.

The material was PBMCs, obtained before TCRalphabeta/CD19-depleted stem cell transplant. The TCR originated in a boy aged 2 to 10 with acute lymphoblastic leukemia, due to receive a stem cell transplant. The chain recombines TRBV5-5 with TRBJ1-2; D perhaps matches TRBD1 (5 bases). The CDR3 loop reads CASSFRGYGYTF. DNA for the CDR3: TGTGCCAGCAGCTTCCGGGGGTATGGCTACACCTTC.